This T cell receptor (beta chain) was captured in a study of cytomegalovirus exposure and HLA in healthy donors. Study-wide points: Apart from CMV serostatus, no immune exposure information was available.

On this clone: As yet, its antigen is unknown.

Primers: 60 Vbeta forward and 13 Jbeta reverse. The data were produced by immunoSEQ multiplex PCR, yet TCRdb's version contains in-frame clones alone and is incomplete. The table lists some 120,000 clones, over 70% of them singletons. The CDR3 is 16 amino acids. The J segment lost 3 bases and the V segment lost 7 bases, leaving 12 bases of the junction unmatched. Germline V CDR1 and CDR2: MNHNY, SVGAGI (reference sequence). This chain uses TRBV6-6 with TRBJ2-7; 10 nucleotides align to TRBD1. The source is a woman in her thirties or forties in good health and CMV-seronegative. The sequenced sample consisted of PBMCs. CDR3 bases: TGTGCCAGCACCCTTCCGCCCGGGACAGGGGACTACGAGCAGTACTTC. Its protein is CASTLPPGTGDYEQYF.